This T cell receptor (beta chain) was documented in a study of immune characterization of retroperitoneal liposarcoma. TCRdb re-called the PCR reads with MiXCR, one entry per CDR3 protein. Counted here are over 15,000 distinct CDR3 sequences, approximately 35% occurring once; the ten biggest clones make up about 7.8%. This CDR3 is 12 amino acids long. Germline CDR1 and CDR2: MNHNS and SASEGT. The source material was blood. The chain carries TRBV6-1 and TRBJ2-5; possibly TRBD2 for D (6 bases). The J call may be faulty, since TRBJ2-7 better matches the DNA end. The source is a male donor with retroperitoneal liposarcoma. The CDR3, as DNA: TGTGCCAGCCGGGAGAGCTCCTACGAGCAGTACTTC. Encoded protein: CASRESSYEQYF.